Described below is a single TCR beta chain sequence and its context. The repertoire was sequenced with immunoSEQ multiplex PCR; TCRdb's copy has only in-frame clones and lacks some. Among 83,000 or so clones listed, more than 75% were seen once. This CDR3 has 19 amino acids. After removal of 5 bases from V and 7 bases from J, the junction contained 22 bases not matched to a gene. Per the germline V gene, CDR1 is MRHNA and CDR2 is SNTAGT. The source of the sample is a study of T cell responses to AZD1222 COVID-19 vaccine. This specimen was peripheral blood, taken on day 0 of MenACWY control vaccination. The gene calls are TRBV6-4 and TRBJ1-5; TRBD1 matches at 8 bases. This receptor was obtained from an adult in good health. The CDR3 bases are TGTGCCAGCAGTACGGGTGGGGCTCAGTGCAGGGGGCCGTACCAGCCCCAGCATTTT. It is translated as CASSTGGAQCRGPYQPQHF.